The entry that follows covers one TCR beta chain sequence. In its sample, this clonotype was seen a few times. It has no known antigen specificity. It has no much larger one-base neighbor in the sample; base qualities were not kept. Ficoll-Paque density gradient centrifugation was the method used to isolate PBMCs. The data stem from a study of T-cell memory formation after mild COVID-19 (dated by TCRdb to about 2021). Regarding the complete study: TCR sequence clusters from the two donors were largely donor specific. In a couple of donors, T-cell clones that expanded and contracted after mild COVID-19 were followed by sequencing TCRalpha and TCRbeta repertoires longitudinally. The cohort was made up of two young adult volunteers, one female and one male, who were previously healthy. What the authors observed across the whole study: Balanced CD4/CD8 phenotypes were observed for clones contracting from day 15 to 85, whereas a bias towards CD4+ was observed for a second wave of clones expanding from day 15 to 37. Contracting CD4+ clones turned up mainly in the CM and EM memory subsets, whereas EMRA was where CD8+ clones were enriched. Some responding clones were detected in pre-infection memory, which suggested that pre-existing cross-reactive memory T cells had joined the SARS-CoV-2 response. Only a couple of mild cases were covered by the study, and larger cohorts that include severe cases with pre-infection samples were considered necessary. SARS-CoV-2 specificity was not confirmed for the second-wave clones peaking on day 37.

This sample was sequenced with an Illumina NovaSeq 6000. cDNA libraries for TCRalpha and TCRbeta were prepared by 5'RACE using constant-segment primers, with sample barcodes and unique molecular identifiers added. RNA was extracted from every sample with Trizol reagent. Amplification of the libraries took two PCR steps, and the second step added a second sample barcode plus Illumina TruSeq adapters. Libraries were sequenced on an Illumina NovaSeq with 2 x 150 bp paired-end reads. The original pipeline was this. Reads were demultiplexed and collapsed into UMI-guided consensus sequences with migec v1.2.7. With mixcr v2.1.11, UMI consensuses were aligned to TRA and TRB V and J templates and assembled into clonotypes. Clonotypes were classified as expanded or contracted when called significant by both edgeR and NoisET, with noise models trained on biological replicates. For edgeR calls, the cutoffs were a false discovery rate-adjusted p below 0.01 and a log2 fold-change threshold of 1. As an exploratory analysis of dynamics, max-normalized trajectories of the 1000 most abundant clonotypes were examined with PCA combined with hierarchical clustering. The CD4 or CD8 phenotype of responding clones was assigned using the separately sequenced CD4+ and CD8+ repertoires. TCRdb reanalyzed the raw reads on its own, using fastp at Q25 for trimming and MiXCR for clone calling, and kept in-frame beta chains. Merged by CDR3 protein, the rows form single entries marked with the most common genes and DNA. The V and J calls follow TCRdb's processing rather than the paper's. The sample table shows some 68,000 distinct CDR3 sequences, and 16% are seen once. Together, the top ten hold about a third of the sample.

Germline trimming: 2 bases from V, 5 bases from J; junction bases outside gene matches: 5. According to the germline V gene, CDR1 reads MGHRA and CDR2 reads YSYEKL. The CDR3 spans 15 residues, from the cysteine through the phenylalanine. Only the CDR3 part of the read is kept: 45 bases, read in frame from the first base. The chain is made from TRBV4-1 and TRBJ2-7, with 11 middle bases fitting TRBD2. Material: PBMCs or a T cell subset sorted from them (not recorded which). The clonotype comes from an adult woman who had mild COVID-19 (a few samples of this study predate the infection). The sample titles of this study are shuffled in the database, so cell type and time point are left out; the donor was told from shared clones. CDR3 protein: CASSQLAGGSHEQYF. The DNA is as follows: TGCGCCAGCAGCCAATTAGCGGGGGGGTCCCACGAGCAGTACTTC.